This T cell receptor (beta chain) was identified during a study of T cell repertoires in cytomegalovirus infection (dated by TCRdb to the late 2010s). Background for the entire study: The peptide stimulations were aimed at well-studied HLA-B-restricted epitopes as well as recently identified HLA-C-restricted CMV epitopes, whose presentation resists viral immunomodulation. The HLA type of each donor mattered for the analysis, because public TCR beta signatures pointed to carriage of CMV infection along with the matching HLA type. Findings and caveats that apply to the study as a whole: In both this cohort and an independent approximately 400-donor cohort, the cumulative frequency of public TCR beta family members distinguished carriers of CMV infection plus the relevant HLA type. The ex vivo response was dominated by HLA-C-restricted CMV-specific TCR beta clonotypes, which also provided the single most frequent clonotype in two of eight donors.

In this sample, this clonotype turned up many times. Its cognate antigen has yet to be identified. Per-base qualities were not stored, and no clone one base away is much larger. This sample was sequenced with an Illumina HiSeq 1500. Through fastp at Q25 and MiXCR, TCRdb rebuilt clones from the public reads, retaining in-frame beta chains. Each record represents a unique CDR3 protein, reported with the most common genes and DNA among its rows. Across this sample there are roughly 860,000 distinct CDR3 sequences, with about 31% seen only once. About an eighth of the sample belongs to the ten largest clones. V lost 4 bases and J lost 5 bases; the stretch between them is 14 bases long. The CDR3 goes from the cysteine to the phenylalanine over 14 residues. Only the CDR3 DNA stays, 42 bases, in frame from base 1. According to the germline V gene, CDR1 reads SGHTA and CDR2 reads FQGNSA. The treatment or condition label of this sample denotes: in vitro stimulation with specific CMV peptide epitopes to enrich CMV-specific T cells.

Recombination linked TRBV7-2 to TRBJ2-5, with a weak D call of TRBD2 (5 bases match). The sequencing used cultured CD8+ T cells from PBMCs, collected from culture after CMV antigen stimulation. The source of this sequence is a human donor in good health (CMV status not recorded). Some clones in this sample may be carry-over from other donors' samples. The DNA sequence is TGTGCCAGCAGCTCTGAGCGGATTGGGGAGACCCAGTACTTC. Its amino acids are CASSSERIGETQYF.